Listed below are T cell receptor beta chains from one sample, sequenced in a study. Each CDR3 protein is one row after TCRdb ran MiXCR on the 5' RACE reads. The profile shows approximately 50,000 distinct CDR3 sequences, under 25% of them singletons. The sequencing sample was made of tumor-infiltrating Tregs sorted from the breast tumor. These receptors came from a female donor with breast cancer. CDR3s include the opening cysteine and the closing phenylalanine or tryptophan. D genes are given only for firm matches. A clone size is listed for some rows: how often the clone was seen (once, few, many), or a class if it is expanded.

V	size	D	J	CDR3	DNA
TRBV5-1	many	TRBD2	TRBJ2-3	CASSLAASGSTDTQYF	TGCGCCAGCAGCTTGGCTGCTAGCGGGAGCACAGATACGCAGTATTTT
TRBV5-1	many	NA	TRBJ1-1	CASSPGTGNTEAFF	TGCGCCAGCAGCCCTGGCACAGGAAACACTGAAGCTTTCTTT
TRBV7-9	NA	NA	TRBJ1-1	CASSSTGVGAFF	TGTGCCAGCAGCTCTACAGGCGTTGGAGCTTTCTTT
TRBV20-1	NA	NA	TRBJ1-1	CSARDLIGFAEAFF	TGCAGTGCTAGAGACCTTATAGGGTTCGCTGAAGCTTTCTTT
TRBV7-8	few	NA	TRBJ2-3	CASSSKRTYTDTQYF	TGTGCCAGCAGCTCCAAGCGGACTTACACAGATACGCAGTATTTT
TRBV2	NA	TRBD1	TRBJ2-5	CASRHGTGVKTQYF	TGTGCCAGCAGGCACGGGACAGGGGTGAAGACCCAGTACTTC
TRBV7-9	few	TRBD1	TRBJ2-1	CASRSTGSGEQFF	TGTGCCAGCAGGTCGACAGGGTCAGGGGAGCAGTTCTTC
TRBV9	NA	NA	TRBJ1-2	CASSVDSGPPRGYTF	TGTGCCAGCAGCGTAGATTCGGGACCTCCTCGCGGCTACACCTTC
TRBV12-3/TRBV12-4	NA	NA	TRBJ1-1	CASSFKDGTEAFF	TGTGCCAGCAGTTTTAAGGACGGCACTGAAGCTTTCTTT
TRBV7-3	NA	NA	TRBJ1-6	CASSLTGANSPLHF	TGTGCCAGCAGCTTGACAGGAGCTAATTCACCCCTCCACTTT
TRBV5-1	few	TRBD1	TRBJ2-7	CASSLWGQGAGEQYF	TGCGCCAGCAGCTTATGGGGACAGGGCGCGGGCGAGCAGTACTTC
TRBV20-1	many	TRBD2	TRBJ2-3	CSASGTSGGITDTQYF	TGCAGTGCTTCTGGGACTAGCGGGGGCATCACAGATACGCAGTATTTT
TRBV3-1	few	NA	TRBJ1-2	CASSLGRRNYGYTF	TGTGCCAGCAGCCTGGGCCGCCGGAACTATGGCTACACCTTC
TRBV5-1	many	NA	TRBJ2-3	CASSSGHTQDTQYF	TGCGCCAGCAGCTCGGGACATACCCAAGATACGCAGTATTTT
TRBV7-2	many	TRBD1	TRBJ1-2	CASSNYQGGLNYGYTF	TGTGCCAGCAGCAATTATCAGGGGGGGCTTAACTATGGCTACACCTTC
TRBV20-1	NA	NA	TRBJ2-2	CSARDPRVGTGELFF	TGCAGTGCCCGAGACCCCAGGGTCGGCACCGGGGAGCTGTTTTTT
TRBV28	NA	NA	TRBJ1-2	CASSFGITNYGYTF	TGTGCCAGCAGTTTTGGGATCACTAACTATGGCTACACCTTC
TRBV4-3	NA	NA	TRBJ1-1	CASSQEVRRMNTEAFF	TGCGCCAGCAGCCAAGAAGTACGCAGGATGAACACTGAAGCTTTCTTT
TRBV6-2/TRBV6-3	many	NA	TRBJ1-2	CASRRGGVFNYGYTF	TGTGCCAGCAGACGTGGAGGGGTGTTTAACTATGGCTACACCTTC
TRBV28	NA	NA	TRBJ2-2	CASSLGNTGELFF	TGTGCCAGCAGTTTGGGCAACACCGGGGAGCTGTTTTTT
TRBV7-9	NA	NA	TRBJ2-1	CASSWSEGGQFF	TGTGCCAGCAGCTGGAGTGAAGGGGGGCAGTTCTTC
TRBV7-2	few	NA	TRBJ2-6	CASRLQGSSGANVLTF	TGTGCCAGCAGGCTACAGGGCAGCTCTGGGGCCAACGTCCTGACTTTC
TRBV12-3/TRBV12-4	NA	NA	TRBJ1-1	CASSSTGYANTEAFF	TGTGCCAGCAGTTCTACAGGATACGCGAACACTGAAGCTTTCTTT
TRBV7-9	many	NA	TRBJ2-1	CASSVPGINNEQFF	TGTGCCAGCAGCGTTCCGGGAATTAACAATGAGCAGTTCTTC
TRBV6-5	few	TRBD2	TRBJ2-3	CASRPALAGYKDTQYF	TGTGCCAGCAGACCCGCTCTAGCGGGTTACAAAGATACGCAGTATTTT
TRBV18	NA	TRBD2	TRBJ2-1	CASSPGTSGRGNEQFF	TGTGCCAGCTCACCTGGGACTAGCGGGAGGGGAAATGAGCAGTTCTTC
TRBV20-1	many	TRBD1	TRBJ1-1	CSARDRDEPINTEAFF	TGCAGTGCTAGGGACAGGGACGAGCCTATAAACACTGAAGCTTTCTTT
TRBV6-2/TRBV6-3	NA	NA	TRBJ1-1	CASSLGNGNTEAFF	TGTGCCAGCAGTTTGGGTAATGGGAACACTGAAGCTTTCTTT
TRBV5-1	few	NA	TRBJ2-2	CATQGANTGELFF	TGCGCCACTCAGGGAGCGAACACCGGGGAGCTGTTTTTT
TRBV5-1	few	NA	TRBJ1-3	CASSSDSAGNTIYF	TGCGCCAGCAGCTCAGACTCTGCTGGAAACACCATATATTTT
TRBV11-1	NA	NA	TRBJ2-7	CASSPDSPYEQYF	TGTGCCAGCAGCCCTGACAGTCCCTACGAGCAGTACTTC